Each of the 30 T cell receptor beta chains below was sequenced from the same sample in a study of T cells in Graves' hyperthyroidism and ophthalmopathy. RNA transcripts gave rise to amplified TCR beta CDR3 regions. Using the HTBI primer set, a first-round RT-PCR was run on the TCR CDR3. TCRdb analysed the multiplex PCR reads with MiXCR anew, one entry per CDR3 protein. The table shows some 700,000 distinct CDR3 sequences, with 15% to 20% occurring only once. The sequenced sample was blood. The source of these receptors is a man aged 45-60 years with Graves' hyperthyroidism.

The table lists this clonotype with a few counts. V and J are TRBV10-2 and TRBJ2-1; possibly TRBD1 or TRBD2 for D (5 bases each). V shed 3 bases and J shed 2 bases, with 20 bases lying between them. This CDR3 has 18 amino acids. Germline assignment: CDR1 WSHSY and CDR2 SAAADI. The CDR3, as DNA: TGCGCCAGCAGTGATACCTTACGGGACGGAGTAACCTACAATGAGCAGTTCTTC. Amino acid sequence: CASSDTLRDGVTYNEQFF.

This clonotype was detected only a few times. The J gene is TRBJ1-1, the V gene TRBV2; unclear D gene. The CDR3 sequence is 16 residues long. Germline CDR1 is SNHLY and CDR2 is FYNNEI. V lost 1 base, J lost 1 base, and 13 bases lay in between. This CDR3 is CASSEGRAERNTEAFF. The CDR3 DNA is TGTGCCAGCAGTGAAGGAAGGGCAGAAAGGAACACTGAAGCTTTCTTT.

This clonotype was recorded at least ten times. This sequence joins TRBV12-3 or TRBV12-4 and TRBJ1-1; D is perhaps TRBD1 (5 bases). Trimming removed 5 bases from V and 4 bases from J, with 11 bases in between. This CDR3 region has 13 residues. Here the CDR3 DNA reads TGTGCCAGCAGTCGACAGCTGAGCACTGAAGCTTTCTTT. Amino acid sequence: CASSRQLSTEAFF.

The chain links TRBV5-1 to TRBJ2-7, with TRBD2 matching 8 bases. CDR1 is SGHRS, CDR2 YFSETQ, per germline. With 4 bases clipped from V and 6 bases from J, the junction kept 12 bases outside the gene matches. This CDR3 spans 15 amino acids. The CDR3: CASSLDPGGDSEQYF. DNA for the CDR3: TGCGCCAGCAGCCTCGACCCGGGGGGGGACTCCGAGCAGTACTTC.

This clonotype was counted only a few times. The rearrangement links TRBV27 to TRBJ1-1; D might be TRBD1 (5 bases). Germline loops: CDR1 MNHEY, CDR2 SMNVEV (reference sequence). The CDR3 length is 15 residues. V lost 2 bases and J lost 3, with 13 bases in between. The CDR3 loop is CASSLRWGLYTEAFF. CDR3 DNA sequence: TGTGCCAGCAGTTTAAGGTGGGGCCTGTACACTGAAGCTTTCTTT.

At least ten counts were recorded for this clonotype. V and J are TRBV24-1 and TRBJ2-5; 10 bases line up with TRBD2. Germline V gene data show CDR1 as KGHDR and CDR2 as SFDVKD. J was trimmed by 7 bases and V by 4 bases; bases with no gene match: 5. The CDR3 is 14 residues long. CDR3: CATSETSGMRTQYF. DNA for the CDR3: TGTGCCACCAGTGAAACTAGCGGGATGAGGACCCAGTACTTC.

This clonotype was counted only a few times. One junction end does not reproduce the germline sequence, and a read error may be involved. The chain employs TRBV7-2 and TRBJ2-7; TRBD1 might be the D (6 bases). The CDR3 contains 12 residues. Germline CDR1 SGHTA, CDR2 FQGNSA. CDR3 bases: TGTGCCAACAGCCTCGTAGGGGGCGAGCAGTACTTC. Its translation: CANSLVGGEQYF.

This clonotype was recorded many times. This chain connects TRBV7-6 to TRBJ2-1; D perhaps matches TRBD1 (6 bases). Germline CDR1 is SGHVS and CDR2 is FNYEAQ. The CDR3 has 17 residues. V dropped 0 bases and J dropped 8 bases, with 20 bases sitting between them. CDR3 nucleotides: TGTGCCAGCAGCTTAGCACTAGGACAGCCTCCCAGTGATGAGCAGTTCTTC. This gives the protein CASSLALGQPPSDEQFF.

This clonotype has a handful of counts. The chain combines TRBV6-1 with TRBJ2-3; TRBD2 agrees at 14 bases. Germline CDR1 reads MNHNS; CDR2 reads SASEGT. Unmatched junction bases numbered 7, after V lost 5 bases and J lost 0 bases. CDR3 length equals 18 residues. The CDR3 reads CASSQTTSGRASTDTQYF. CDR3 coding DNA: TGTGCCAGCAGTCAAACGACTAGCGGGAGGGCCAGCACAGATACGCAGTATTTT.

This rearrangement joins TRBV5-6 to TRBJ1-1; tentatively, D is TRBD1 (5 bases). The CDR3 runs 16 residues. Looked up from germline, CDR1 is SGHDT and CDR2 is YYEEEE. The V end lost 1 base, the J end lost 1 base, and 14 bases lay between the germline ends. DNA for the CDR3: TGTGCCAGCAGCTTGTTCGTAGGCAGGGCGAACACTGAAGCTTTCTTT. It specifies CASSLFVGRANTEAFF.

At least ten counts were recorded for this clonotype. The rearrangement uses TRBV6-1 and TRBJ2-7; 9 bases are shared with TRBD1. Germline-derived CDR1 and CDR2 are MNHNS and SASEGT. CDR3 length: 15 amino acids. Trimming at V came to 7 bases and at J to 4 bases, leaving 11 bases not matched to a gene. The CDR3 DNA reads TGTGCCAGCATGCCCCCGGGACAGGGTCGGTACGAGCAGTACTTC. It is translated as CASMPPGQGRYEQYF.

This chain connects TRBV28 to TRBJ1-3; possibly TRBD1 for D (5 bases). Germline CDR1 MDHEN, CDR2 SYDVKM. The CDR3 covers 14 residues. V lost 3 bases, J lost 4 bases, and 10 bases lay in between. The CDR3 DNA reads as TGTGCCAGCAGTTTTAAAAGGGGAGGAAACACCATATATTTT. Its protein is CASSFKRGGNTIYF. Full variable domain (remainder filled in from reference TRBV28 and TRBJ1-3): DVKVTQSSRYLVKRTGEKVFLECVQDMDHENMFWYRQDPGLGLRLIYFSYDVKMKEKGDIPEGYSVSREKKERFSLILESASTNQTSMYLCASSFKRGGNTIYFGEGSWLTVV.

This sequence joins TRBV14 and TRBJ2-2; 12 bases fit TRBD2. Germline CDR1 SGHDN, CDR2 FVKESK. V shed 0 bases and J 3 bases; nucleotides not matched to a gene: 8. The CDR3 has 19 amino acids. The CDR3 loop reads CASSQDYLAGGFHTGELFF. DNA of the CDR3: TGTGCCAGCAGCCAAGATTACCTAGCGGGAGGGTTCCACACCGGGGAGCTGTTTTTT. The variable domain in full, with the rest retrieved from reference TRBV14 and TRBJ2-2, is EAGVTQFPSHSVIEKGQTVTLRCDPISGHDNLYWYRRVMGKEIKFLLHFVKESKQDESGMPNNRFLAERTGGTYSTLKVQPAELEDSGVYFCASSQDYLAGGFHTGELFFGEGSRLTVL.

Notes on this clonotype: With a much larger clone just one base away, this may be a read error. The gene calls are TRBV7-9 and TRBJ2-5; D remains ambiguous. The CDR3 is 13 residues long. Trimming took off 8 bases at V and 1 base at J, with 11 bases between the two ends. The germline gives CDR1 SEHNR, CDR2 FQNEAQ (reference sequence). CDR3 coding DNA: TGTGCCAGCGGCTCGACACTCCAAGAGACCCAGTACTTC. Translating it yields CASGSTLQETQYF.

This chain joins TRBV6-1 and TRBJ2-6, with D maybe TRBD2 (6 bases). With 9 bases removed from V and 0 bases from J, the gap between germline ends came to 24 bases. From germline, CDR1 is MNHNS and CDR2 SASEGT. The CDR3 runs to 19 residues. CDR3 bases: TGTGCCAGTACATCGACAAGGGCCGCGGGAACCTCTGGGGCCAACGTCCTGACTTTC. Translated: CASTSTRAAGTSGANVLTF.

This clonotype was counted ten times or more. The chain combines TRBV28 with TRBJ1-1; 9 positions match TRBD1. CDR3 length: 15 residues. CDR1 MDHEN and CDR2 SYDVKM come from the germline V gene. V lost 7 bases, J lost 4 bases, and 10 bases stayed unmatched. CDR3 nucleotide sequence: TGTGCCAGCATTACGCCCGGGACAGGGTTCACTGAAGCTTTCTTT. Translation gives CASITPGTGFTEAFF.

This clonotype has more than one count but fewer than ten. V gene TRBV20-1 combines with J gene TRBJ2-3; the D is unclear. Trimming removed 5 bases at V and 7 bases at J, with 19 bases between. Germline V gives CDR1 DFQATT, CDR2 SNEGSKA (reference sequence). This CDR3 has 14 amino acids. CDR3 sequence (DNA): TGCAGTGCTCTAGAGCTGGCAAGGCATTATACGCAGTATTTT. Translating it yields CSALELARHYTQYF.

The V and J genes are TRBV2 and TRBJ1-5, with D maybe TRBD1 (5 bases). V dropped 3 bases and J dropped 3 bases, with 12 bases sitting between them. The CDR3 loop spans 15 amino acids. The germline gives CDR1 SNHLY, CDR2 FYNNEI. The CDR3 is CASSDRQPINQPQHF. Here the CDR3 DNA reads TGTGCCAGCAGTGATAGACAGCCGATCAATCAGCCCCAGCATTTT.

A remark on this clonotype: Just one base apart from a much larger clone, this may be a read error. The chain links TRBV9 to TRBJ1-1, with D hard to call. Germline V gene lookup returns CDR1 SGDLS and CDR2 YYNGEE. V dropped 6 bases and J dropped 1 base, with 10 bases sitting between them. There are 13 residues in the CDR3. The CDR3 coding sequence is TGTGCCAGCACCGAGGAGAAGAACACTGAAGCTTTCTTT. It encodes CASTEEKNTEAFF.

In this sample, this clonotype turned up many times. The rearrangement uses TRBV19 and TRBJ2-1, with 7 bases identical to TRBD2. The CDR3 sequence is 14 residues long. Trimming cost V 5 bases and J 6 bases; bases outside gene matches: 7. Germline V gene lookup returns CDR1 LNHDA and CDR2 SQIVND (reference sequence). CDR3 nucleotides: TGTGCCAGTAGTTTACAGCGGGAAGGCAATGAGCAGTTCTTC. It specifies CASSLQREGNEQFF.

This clonotype was seen a few times. The rearrangement links TRBV29-1 to TRBJ2-2, with D possibly being TRBD1 or TRBD2 (5 bases each). From germline, CDR1 is SQVTM and CDR2 ANQGSEA. Trimming left V 7 bases short and J 0 bases short, with 15 bases between. The CDR3 loop spans 15 amino acids. The CDR3 DNA reads TGCAGCGCCCTCGCGAGGGGTCCGAACACCGGGGAGCTGTTTTTT. It specifies CSALARGPNTGELFF.

This clonotype was picked up one time. J is TRBJ2-5 and V is TRBV27; no clear D gene. In germline, CDR1 is MNHEY, CDR2 SMNVEV (reference sequence). The CDR3 has 15 residues. Trimming removed 2 bases from V and 4 bases from J, with 14 bases in between. The CDR3 sequence is CASSLGSPTLETQYF. CDR3 coding DNA: TGTGCCAGCAGTTTAGGAAGCCCCACTTTAGAGACCCAGTACTTC.

This clonotype was detected only a few times. V usage is TRBV24-1 and J usage is TRBJ2-1; the match to TRBD2 covers 8 bases. Germline V CDR1 and CDR2: KGHDR, SFDVKD. The trim removed 3 bases at V and 2 bases at J, leaving 2 bases unmatched. The CDR3 covers 15 residues. The CDR3: CATSDPGGPYNEQFF. As DNA, the CDR3 is TGTGCCACCAGTGATCCGGGAGGGCCCTACAATGAGCAGTTCTTC.

This clonotype came up many times. The V and J genes are TRBV27 and TRBJ2-1, with D tentatively TRBD1 (7 bases). The germline gives CDR1 MNHEY, CDR2 SMNVEV (reference sequence). V lost 1 base and J lost 9, with 22 bases in between. The CDR3 is 17 residues long. The CDR3 reads CASSLWQGGGVSAEQFF. As DNA, the CDR3 is TGTGCCAGCAGTTTATGGCAGGGGGGCGGGGTGTCCGCTGAGCAGTTCTTC.

This clonotype was seen only a few times. This chain connects TRBV11-2 to TRBJ2-3; the match to TRBD2 covers 8 bases. Unmatched junction bases numbered 6, after V lost 0 bases and J lost 7 bases. CDR3 length: 15 residues. CDR1 SGHAT and CDR2 FQNNGV come from the germline V gene. The CDR3 is CASSLDSGDDYTQYF. CDR3 coding DNA: TGTGCCAGCAGCTTAGATAGCGGGGATGATTATACGCAGTATTTT.

The chain couples TRBV30 to TRBJ2-1, with TRBD2 matching 7 bases. This CDR3 comprises 13 residues. Germline CDR1 reads GTSNPN; CDR2 reads SVGIG (reference sequence). The ends lost 4 bases at V and 13 bases at J; junction bases unmatched: 13. The CDR3 protein is CAWTPGGTTVQFF. DNA of the CDR3: TGTGCCTGGACGCCCGGGGGGACTACCGTTCAGTTCTTC.

This clonotype was observed at least ten times. The V and J genes are TRBV7-2 and TRBJ2-4, with 15 bases matching TRBD2. Germline loops: CDR1 SGHTA, CDR2 FQGNSA. J gave up 0 bases and V 2 bases, and 11 bases lay outside the gene matches. The CDR3 contains 21 residues. CDR3 DNA: TGTGCCAGCAGCTTACCCCCCGGACTAGCGGGAGGGCCATCAGCCAAAAACATTCAGTACTTC. It yields the protein CASSLPPGLAGGPSAKNIQYF.

In its sample, this clonotype was seen many times. This rearrangement joins TRBV7-9 to TRBJ2-5, with 9 bases identical to TRBD1. The junction had 4 bases not matched to a gene; V was cut back by 3 bases and J by 5 bases. Germline V gene lookup returns CDR1 SEHNR and CDR2 FQNEAQ (reference sequence). This CDR3 contains 14 residues. As DNA, the CDR3 is TGTGCCAGCAGCTTCCACGGACAGGGGGAGACCCAGTACTTC. It specifies CASSFHGQGETQYF.

This clonotype appeared many times. This rearrangement joins TRBV27 to TRBJ2-2; 8 nucleotides match TRBD1. This CDR3 is built from 16 residues. Losses at the gene ends were 5 bases for V and 3 bases for J; bases not matched to a gene: 8. The germline V gene encodes CDR1 MNHEY and CDR2 SMNVEV (reference sequence). This CDR3 reads CASSLSGQGYTGELFF. The CDR3 bases are TGTGCCAGCAGTCTGTCAGGACAGGGTTACACCGGGGAGCTGTTTTTT.

This clonotype was seen a handful of times. The rearrangement joins TRBV3-1 to TRBJ2-7; TRBD2 matches at 7 bases. Trimming took 1 base from V and 6 from J; bases not matched to a gene: 3. The germline CDR1 and CDR2 sequences are LGHDT and YNNKEL (reference sequence). The CDR3 spans 13 residues. This CDR3 reads CASSQGTSSEQYF. The CDR3 DNA is TGTGCCAGCAGCCAAGGGACTAGTTCCGAGCAGTACTTC.